This TCR beta chain was retrieved from a study of shared clonotypes between healthy human individuals. General study results and limits: Sorted-subset sequencing, rarefaction showed, was incomplete despite large depth. When compared with the clonotypes that were shared by all four sorted-subset donors, the non-shared clonotypes turned out to have lower generation probabilities.

Assay: immunoSEQ multiplex PCR; the TCRdb copy retains only in-frame clones and omits some. The data contain around 990,000 clones, 70% to 85% of them singletons. As regards this clone: Its matching antigen is unknown.

Germline V gene lookup returns CDR1 MNHNS and CDR2 SASEGT. The CDR3 contains 13 residues. The V and J ends lost 1 base and 0 bases respectively, with 3 bases between them. The CD4+ fraction was divided into a CD45RA+ naive subset and a CD45RA-negative memory subset. The sequenced sample consisted of memory CD4+ T cells from PBMCs. Noted subset: CD45RA-negative fraction. The V call is TRBV6-1, the J call TRBJ1-1; no firm D call. The TCR comes from a man between 18 and 35 years old in good health. Some clones in this sample may be carry-over from other donors' samples. This CDR3 reads CASSEEMNTEAFF. The CDR3 DNA reads TGTGCCAGCAGTGAAGAAATGAACACTGAAGCTTTCTTT.